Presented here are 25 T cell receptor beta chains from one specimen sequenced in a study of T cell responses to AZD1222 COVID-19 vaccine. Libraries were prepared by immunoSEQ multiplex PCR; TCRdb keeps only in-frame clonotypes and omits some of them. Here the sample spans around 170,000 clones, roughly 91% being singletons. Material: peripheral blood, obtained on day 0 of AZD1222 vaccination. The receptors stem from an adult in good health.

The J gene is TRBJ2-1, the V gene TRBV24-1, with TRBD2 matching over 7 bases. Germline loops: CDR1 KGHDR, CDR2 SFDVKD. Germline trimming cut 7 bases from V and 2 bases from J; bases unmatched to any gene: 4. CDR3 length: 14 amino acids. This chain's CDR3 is CATRSGIAYNEQFF. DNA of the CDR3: TGTGCCACCAGGAGCGGGATTGCCTACAATGAGCAGTTCTTC.

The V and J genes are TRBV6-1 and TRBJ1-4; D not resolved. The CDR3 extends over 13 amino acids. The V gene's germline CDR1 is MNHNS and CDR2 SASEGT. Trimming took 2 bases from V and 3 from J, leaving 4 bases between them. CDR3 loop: CASSERANEKLFF. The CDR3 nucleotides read TGTGCCAGCAGTGAACGGGCTAATGAAAAACTGTTTTTT.

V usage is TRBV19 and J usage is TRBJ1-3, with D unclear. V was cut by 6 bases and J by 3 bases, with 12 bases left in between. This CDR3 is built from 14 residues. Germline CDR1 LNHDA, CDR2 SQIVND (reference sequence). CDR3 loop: CASSETLGGNTIYF. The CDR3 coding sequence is TGTGCCAGTAGCGAGACACTTGGTGGAAACACCATATATTTT.

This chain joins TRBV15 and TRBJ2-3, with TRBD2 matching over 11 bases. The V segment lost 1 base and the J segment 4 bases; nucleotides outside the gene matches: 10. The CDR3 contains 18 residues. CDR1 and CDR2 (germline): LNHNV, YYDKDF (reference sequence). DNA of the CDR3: TGTGCCACCAGCAGAGGAGCAACTAGCGGGAGTGTGGCAGATACGCAGTATTTT. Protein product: CATSRGATSGSVADTQYF.

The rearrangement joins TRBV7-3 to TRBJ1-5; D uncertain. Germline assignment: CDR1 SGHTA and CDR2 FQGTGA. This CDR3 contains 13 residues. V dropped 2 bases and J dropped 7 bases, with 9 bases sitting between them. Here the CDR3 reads CASSLYNGQPQHF. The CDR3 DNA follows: TGTGCCAGCAGCTTATACAACGGACAGCCCCAGCATTTT.

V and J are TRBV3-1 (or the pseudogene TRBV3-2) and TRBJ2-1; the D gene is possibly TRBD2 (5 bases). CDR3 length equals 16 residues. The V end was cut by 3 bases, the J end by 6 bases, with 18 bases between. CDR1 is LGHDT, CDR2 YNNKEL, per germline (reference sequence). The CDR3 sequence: CASSHVSSLDGNEQFF. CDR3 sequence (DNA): TGTGCCAGCAGCCACGTCTCCTCACTAGATGGCAATGAGCAGTTCTTC.

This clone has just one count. CDR3 protein: CASGASKGYTF. Here the CDR3 DNA reads TGTGCCAGCGGGGCTTCGAAAGGCTACACCTTC. V and J are TRBV6-5 and TRBJ1-2; the D gene is possibly TRBD1 (5 bases). Germline V gives CDR1 MNHEY, CDR2 SVGAGI. The CDR3 sequence is 11 residues long. The ends were cut back, 8 bases at V and 8 bases at J, with 12 bases in the middle.

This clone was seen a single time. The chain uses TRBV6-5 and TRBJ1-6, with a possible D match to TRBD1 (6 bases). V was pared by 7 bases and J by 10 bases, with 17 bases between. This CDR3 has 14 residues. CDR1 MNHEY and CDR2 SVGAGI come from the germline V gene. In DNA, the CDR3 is TGTGCCAGCAACTGGCGGGGGCTTGGATCACCCCTCCACTTT. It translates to CASNWRGLGSPLHF.

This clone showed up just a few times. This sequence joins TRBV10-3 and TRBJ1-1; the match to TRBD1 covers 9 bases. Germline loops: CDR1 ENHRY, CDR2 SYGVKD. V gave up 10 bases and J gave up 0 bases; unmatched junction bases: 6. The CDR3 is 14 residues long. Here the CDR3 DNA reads TGTGCCACGGGGACAGGGCCCATGAACACTGAAGCTTTCTTT. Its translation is CATGTGPMNTEAFF.

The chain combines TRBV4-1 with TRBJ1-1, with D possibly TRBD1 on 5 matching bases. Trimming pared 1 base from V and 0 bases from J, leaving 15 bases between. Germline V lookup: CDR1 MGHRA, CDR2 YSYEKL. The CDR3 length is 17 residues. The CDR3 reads CASSQGTLGLLNTEAFF. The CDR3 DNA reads TGCGCCAGCAGCCAAGGTACTCTGGGGCTCTTGAACACTGAAGCTTTCTTT.

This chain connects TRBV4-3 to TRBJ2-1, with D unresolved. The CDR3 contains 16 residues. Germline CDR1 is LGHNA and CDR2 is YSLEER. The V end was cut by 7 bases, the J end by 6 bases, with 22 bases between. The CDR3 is CASNRQHTGQSNEQFF. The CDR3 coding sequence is TGCGCCAGCAACCGGCAGCACACGGGTCAATCCAATGAGCAGTTCTTC.

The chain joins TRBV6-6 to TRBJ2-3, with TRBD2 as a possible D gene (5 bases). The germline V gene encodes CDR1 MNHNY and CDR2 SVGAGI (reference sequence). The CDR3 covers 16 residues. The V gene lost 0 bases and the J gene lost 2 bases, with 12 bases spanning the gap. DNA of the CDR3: TGTGCCAGCAGTTACTCGGCCAGCGACTACACAGATACGCAGTATTTT. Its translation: CASSYSASDYTDTQYF.

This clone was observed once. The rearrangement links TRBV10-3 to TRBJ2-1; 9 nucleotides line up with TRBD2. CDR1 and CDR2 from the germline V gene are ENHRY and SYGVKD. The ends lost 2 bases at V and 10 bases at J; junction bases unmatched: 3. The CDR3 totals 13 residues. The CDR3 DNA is TGTGCCATCAGTGAGAGCCTAGCGGGGGAGCAGTTCTTC. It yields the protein CAISESLAGEQFF.

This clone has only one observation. CDR3 coding DNA: TGTGCCATCAGTGAGTACCGGGGCCGTACTGAAGCTTTCTTT. It codes for CAISEYRGRTEAFF. This chain links TRBV10-3 with TRBJ1-1, with D possibly matching TRBD1 (5 bases). In germline, CDR1 is ENHRY, CDR2 SYGVKD. Trimming pared 1 base from V and 5 bases from J, leaving 11 bases between. CDR3 size: 14 residues.

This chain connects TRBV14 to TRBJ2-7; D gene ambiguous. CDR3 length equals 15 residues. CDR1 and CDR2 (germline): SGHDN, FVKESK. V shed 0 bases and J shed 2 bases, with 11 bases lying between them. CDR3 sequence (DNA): TGTGCCAGCAGCCAAGAAGGCTATGGAGCCTACGAGCAGTACTTC. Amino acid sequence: CASSQEGYGAYEQYF.

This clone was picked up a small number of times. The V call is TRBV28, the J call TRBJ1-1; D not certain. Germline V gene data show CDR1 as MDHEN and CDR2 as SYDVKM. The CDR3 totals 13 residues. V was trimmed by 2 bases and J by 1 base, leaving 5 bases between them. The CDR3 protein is CASSLKGNTEAFF. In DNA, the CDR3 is TGTGCCAGCAGTTTAAAGGGGAACACTGAAGCTTTCTTT.

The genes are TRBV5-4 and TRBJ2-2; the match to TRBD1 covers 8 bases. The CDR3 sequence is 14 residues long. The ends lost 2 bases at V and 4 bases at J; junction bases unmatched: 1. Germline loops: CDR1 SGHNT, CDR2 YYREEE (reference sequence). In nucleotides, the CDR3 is TGTGCCAGCAGCTTCAGGGGGCTCACCGGGGAGCTGTTTTTT. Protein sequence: CASSFRGLTGELFF.

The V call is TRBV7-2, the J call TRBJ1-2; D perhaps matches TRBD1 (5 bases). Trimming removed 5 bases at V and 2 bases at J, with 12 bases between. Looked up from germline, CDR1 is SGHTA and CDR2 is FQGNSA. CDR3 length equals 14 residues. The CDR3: CASSPEKGNYGYTF. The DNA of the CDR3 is TGTGCCAGCAGCCCCGAGAAGGGGAACTATGGCTACACCTTC.

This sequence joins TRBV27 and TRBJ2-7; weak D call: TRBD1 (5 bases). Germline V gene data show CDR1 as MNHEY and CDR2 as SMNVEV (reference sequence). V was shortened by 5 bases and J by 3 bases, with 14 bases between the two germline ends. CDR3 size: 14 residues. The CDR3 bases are TGTGCCAGCAGTCGCGCCCGACAGTTCTACGAGCAGTACTTC. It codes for CASSRARQFYEQYF.

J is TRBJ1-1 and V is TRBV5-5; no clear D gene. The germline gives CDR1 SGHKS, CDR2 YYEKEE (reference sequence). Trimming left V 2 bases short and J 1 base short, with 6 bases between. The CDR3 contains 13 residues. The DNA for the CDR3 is TGTGCCAGCAGCTTCAGAGAGAACACTGAAGCTTTCTTT. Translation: CASSFRENTEAFF.

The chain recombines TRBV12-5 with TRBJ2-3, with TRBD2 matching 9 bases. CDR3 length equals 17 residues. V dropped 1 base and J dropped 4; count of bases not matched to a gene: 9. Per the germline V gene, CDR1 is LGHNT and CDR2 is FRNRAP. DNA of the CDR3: TGTGCTAGTGGTTTGGCGTCCGCGGGAGGGCCCCCAGATACGCAGTATTTT. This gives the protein CASGLASAGGPPDTQYF.

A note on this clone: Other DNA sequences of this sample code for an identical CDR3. Here the CDR3 DNA reads TGCGCCAGCAGCTTGGGTGGGGGCTCACCCCTCCACTTT. It specifies CASSLGGGSPLHF. This chain uses TRBV5-1 with TRBJ1-6; possibly TRBD1 for D (6 bases). Germline assignment: CDR1 SGHRS and CDR2 YFSETQ. The V end was cut by 0 bases, the J end by 10 bases, with 8 bases between. The CDR3 runs to 13 residues.

Here the CDR3 reads CASSLASSGGTDTQYF. The DNA for the CDR3 is TGTGCCAGCAGCTTGGCGTCGAGCGGAGGAACAGATACGCAGTATTTT. The chain recombines TRBV7-9 with TRBJ2-3; D perhaps matches TRBD2 (5 bases). CDR3 length: 16 residues. Germline-derived CDR1 and CDR2 are SEHNR and FQNEAQ (reference sequence). With 3 bases removed from V and 3 bases from J, the gap between germline ends came to 16 bases.

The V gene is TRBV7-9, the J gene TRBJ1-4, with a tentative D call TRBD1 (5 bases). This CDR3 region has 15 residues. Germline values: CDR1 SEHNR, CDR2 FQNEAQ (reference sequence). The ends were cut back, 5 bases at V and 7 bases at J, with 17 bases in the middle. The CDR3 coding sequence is TGTGCCAGCAGCCCCCGTGGGGGGTTTGGTGAAAAACTGTTTTTT. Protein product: CASSPRGGFGEKLFF.

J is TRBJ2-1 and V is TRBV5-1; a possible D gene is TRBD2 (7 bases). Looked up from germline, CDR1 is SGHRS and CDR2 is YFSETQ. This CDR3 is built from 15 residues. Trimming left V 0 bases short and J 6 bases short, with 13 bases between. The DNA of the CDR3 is TGCGCCAGCAGCTTGGGCGGGGGCGCCCTCAATGAGCAGTTCTTC. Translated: CASSLGGGALNEQFF.